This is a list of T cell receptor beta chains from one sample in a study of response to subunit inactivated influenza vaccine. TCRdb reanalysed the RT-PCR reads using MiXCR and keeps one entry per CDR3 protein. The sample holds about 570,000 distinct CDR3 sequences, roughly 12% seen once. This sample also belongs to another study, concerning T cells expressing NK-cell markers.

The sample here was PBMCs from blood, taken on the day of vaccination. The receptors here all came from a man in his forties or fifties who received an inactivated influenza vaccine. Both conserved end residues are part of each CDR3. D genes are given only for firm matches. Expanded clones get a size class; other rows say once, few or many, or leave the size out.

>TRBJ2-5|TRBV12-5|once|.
TGTGCTAGTGGTTTGGGAGGGCTCAGGGAGACCCAGTACTTC
CASGLGGLRETQYF
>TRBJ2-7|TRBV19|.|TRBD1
TGTGCCAGTAGTCCCTCGGGACAGGGATTCTCCTACGAGCAGTACTTC
CASSPSGQGFSYEQYF
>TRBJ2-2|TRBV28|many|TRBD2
TGTGCCAGCAGCCTATTAACAGGACTAGCGGATCCTATTGGCACCGGGGAGCTGTTTTTT
CASSLLTGLADPIGTGELFF
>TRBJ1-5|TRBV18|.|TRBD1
TGTGCCAGCAGGCGGACAGGGGGCAATAGCAATCAGCCCCAGCATTTT
CASRRTGGNSNQPQHF
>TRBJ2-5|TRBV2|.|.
TGTGCCAGAGGCAAAACAGTGGGGGAGACCCAGTACTTC
CARGKTVGETQYF
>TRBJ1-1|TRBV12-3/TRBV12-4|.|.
TGTGCCAGCAGGAGAGTCGGGGGCCTTTACACTGAAGCTTTCTTT
CASRRVGGLYTEAFF
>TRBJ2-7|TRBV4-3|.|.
TGCGCCAGCAGTCAACACCCGGGCCCAGAGAGCTCCTACGAGCAGTACTTC
CASSQHPGPESSYEQYF
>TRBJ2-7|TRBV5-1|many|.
TGCGCCAGCAGCTTATCCCAAGGCAGCGAGCAGTACTTC
CASSLSQGSEQYF
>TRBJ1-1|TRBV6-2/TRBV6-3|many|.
TGTGCCAGCAGGCAGGGGACTGAAGCTTTCTTT
CASRQGTEAFF
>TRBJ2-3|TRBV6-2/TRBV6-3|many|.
TGTGCCACCCATACCGCTGGGGCTGCGGGTACGCAGTATTTT
CATHTAGAAGTQYF
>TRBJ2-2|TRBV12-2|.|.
TGTGCAAGTCGAGAAACCGGGTCTACCGGCACCGGGGAGCTGTTTTTT
CASRETGSTGTGELFF
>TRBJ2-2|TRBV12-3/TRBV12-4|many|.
TGTGCCAGCAGCCGCCTATCCACCGGGGAGCTGTTTTTT
CASSRLSTGELFF
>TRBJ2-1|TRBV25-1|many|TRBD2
TGTGCCAGCAGTGCTCCGGGACTAGCGGTCTACAATGAGCAGTTCTTC
CASSAPGLAVYNEQFF
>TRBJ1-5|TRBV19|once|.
TGTGCCAGTAGTATAGATATAGGCCAGAACTATCAGCCCCAGCATTTT
CASSIDIGQNYQPQHF
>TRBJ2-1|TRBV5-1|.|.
TGCGCCAGCAGCTTGGCCGGTAGTCGGGATGAGCAGTTCTTC
CASSLAGSRDEQFF
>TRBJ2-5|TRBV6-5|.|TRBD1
TGTGCCAGCAGTTTTTCCGGACAGGGAATCCAAGAGACCCAGTACTTC
CASSFSGQGIQETQYF
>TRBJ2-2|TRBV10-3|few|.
TGTGCCATCAGTGAGCCTGGGGTTTCCGGGGAGCTGTTTTTT
CAISEPGVSGELFF
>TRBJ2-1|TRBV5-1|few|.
TGCGCCAGCAGCTTGGTACCAGACAATGAGCAGTTCTTC
CASSLVPDNEQFF
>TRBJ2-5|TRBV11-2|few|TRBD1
TGTGCCAGCAGCTTATATCGCGGACAGGGAGGAGAGACCCAGTACTTC
CASSLYRGQGGETQYF
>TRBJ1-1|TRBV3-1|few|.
TGTGCCAGCAGCTTCACCAGCACTGAAGCTTTCTTT
CASSFTSTEAFF
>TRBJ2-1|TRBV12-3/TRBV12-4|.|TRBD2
TGTGCCTTCTGTTTAGGTCCCCCCTATTCTAGCGGGGTACACAATGAGCAGTTCTTC
CAFCLGPPYSSGVHNEQFF
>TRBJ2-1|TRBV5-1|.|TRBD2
TGCGCCAGCAGCCTCGGGGCGGGAGGAAACAATGAGCAGTTCTTC
CASSLGAGGNNEQFF
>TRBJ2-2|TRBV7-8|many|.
TGTGCCAGCAGTCAAACAGGGTCAACCGGGGAGCTGTTTTTT
CASSQTGSTGELFF
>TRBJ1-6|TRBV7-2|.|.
TGTGCCAGCAGCGTACAGGGTTTAAGAAATTCACCCCTCCACTTT
CASSVQGLRNSPLHF
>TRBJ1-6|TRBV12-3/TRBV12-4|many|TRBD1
TGTGCCAGCAGTTTACGGGCAGGGGGTTCACCCCTCCACTTT
CASSLRAGGSPLHF
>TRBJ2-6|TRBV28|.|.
TGTGCCAGCAGCACCTCCTCCTACTCTGGGGCCAACGTCCTGACTTTC
CASSTSSYSGANVLTF
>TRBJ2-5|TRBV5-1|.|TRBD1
TGCGCCAGCAGCCTGGTCCCGGGACAGGAGCCCCAAGAGACCCAGTACTTC
CASSLVPGQEPQETQYF
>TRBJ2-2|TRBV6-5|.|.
TGTGCCAGCAGTTACTCGAATGGGGAGCTGTTTTTT
CASSYSNGELFF
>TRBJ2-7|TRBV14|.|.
TGTGCCAGCAGCCGAGCAATCGGTTACGAGCAGTACTTC
CASSRAIGYEQYF